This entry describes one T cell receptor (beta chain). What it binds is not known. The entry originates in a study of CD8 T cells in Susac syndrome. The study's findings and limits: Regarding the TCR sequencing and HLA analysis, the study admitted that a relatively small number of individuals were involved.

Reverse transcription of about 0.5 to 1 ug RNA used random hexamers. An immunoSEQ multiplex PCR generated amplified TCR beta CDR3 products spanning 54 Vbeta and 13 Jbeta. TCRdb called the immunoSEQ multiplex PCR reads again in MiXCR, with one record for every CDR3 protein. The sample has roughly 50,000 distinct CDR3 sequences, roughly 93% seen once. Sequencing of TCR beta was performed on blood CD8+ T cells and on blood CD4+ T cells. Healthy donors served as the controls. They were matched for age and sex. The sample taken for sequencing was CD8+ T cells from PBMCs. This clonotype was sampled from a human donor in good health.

CDR3 DNA: TGTGCCAGCAGCTTCGGGGGTATTAAAGAGACCCAGTACTTC. The encoded protein is CASSFGGIKETQYF. The V and J genes are TRBV7-9 and TRBJ2-5; tentatively, D is TRBD2 (6 bases). Per the germline V gene, CDR1 is SEHNR and CDR2 is FQNEAQ (reference sequence). The CDR3 is made up of 14 amino acids. Trimming shortened V by 3 bases and J by 3 bases, and 11 bases separated the two germline ends.